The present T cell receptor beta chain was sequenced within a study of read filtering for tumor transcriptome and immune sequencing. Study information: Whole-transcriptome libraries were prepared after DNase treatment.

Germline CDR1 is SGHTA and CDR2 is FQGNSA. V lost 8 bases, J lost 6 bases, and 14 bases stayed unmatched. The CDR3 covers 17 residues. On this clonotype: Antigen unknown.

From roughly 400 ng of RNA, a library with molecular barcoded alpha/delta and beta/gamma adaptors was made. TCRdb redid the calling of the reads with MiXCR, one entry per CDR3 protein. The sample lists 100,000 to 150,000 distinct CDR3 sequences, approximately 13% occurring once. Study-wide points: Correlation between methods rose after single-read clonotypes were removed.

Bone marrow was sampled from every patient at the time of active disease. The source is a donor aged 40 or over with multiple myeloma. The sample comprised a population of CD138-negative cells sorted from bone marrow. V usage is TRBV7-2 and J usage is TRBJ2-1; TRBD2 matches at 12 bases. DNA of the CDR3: TGTGCCAGCTCCAGGACTAGCGGGGACGCCGACTGCAATGAGCAGTTCTTC. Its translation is CASSRTSGDADCNEQFF.